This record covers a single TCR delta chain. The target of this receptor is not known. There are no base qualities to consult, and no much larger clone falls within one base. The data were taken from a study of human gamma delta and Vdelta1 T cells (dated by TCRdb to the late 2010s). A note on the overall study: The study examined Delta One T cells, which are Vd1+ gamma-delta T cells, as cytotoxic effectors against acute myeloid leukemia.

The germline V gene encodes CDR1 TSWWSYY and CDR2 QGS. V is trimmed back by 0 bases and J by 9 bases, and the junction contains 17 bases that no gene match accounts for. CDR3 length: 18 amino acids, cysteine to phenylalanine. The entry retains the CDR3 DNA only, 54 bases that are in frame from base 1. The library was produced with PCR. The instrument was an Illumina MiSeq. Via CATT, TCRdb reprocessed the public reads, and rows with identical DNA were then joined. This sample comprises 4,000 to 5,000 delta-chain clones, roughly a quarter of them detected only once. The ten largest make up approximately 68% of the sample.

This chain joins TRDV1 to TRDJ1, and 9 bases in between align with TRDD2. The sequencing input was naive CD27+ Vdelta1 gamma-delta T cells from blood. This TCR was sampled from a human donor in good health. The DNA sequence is TGTGCTCTTGGGGAACTACGCCTTCCTACCGACCCTTGGTTAGAACTCATCTTT. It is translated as CALGELRLPTDPWLELIF.